This T cell receptor beta chain is drawn from a study of blood T cell repertoires in COVID-19. Across the whole study: There were acute and convalescent COVID-19 samples, and they came from the United States, Italy and Spain. In each case, the material was cDNA or gDNA derived from T cells, B-cell-depleted T cells, or PBMCs.

Assay used: immunoSEQ multiplex PCR; TCRdb lists only in-frame clones, some missing. Of some 69,000 clones listed, about four fifths are singletons. Sequenced: peripheral blood. This TCR was recovered from a human donor in a cohort sampled during active COVID-19.

The CDR3 sequence: CASSIPRGPTNEKLFF. CDR3 nucleotides: TGTGCCAGTAGTATACCCAGGGGGCCAACTAATGAAAAACTGTTTTTT. The chain couples TRBV19 to TRBJ1-4; 8 nucleotides match TRBD1. J was trimmed by 0 bases and V by 2 bases; bases with no gene match: 2. The CDR3 has 16 amino acids. Germline CDR1 reads LNHDA; CDR2 reads SQIVND (reference sequence).